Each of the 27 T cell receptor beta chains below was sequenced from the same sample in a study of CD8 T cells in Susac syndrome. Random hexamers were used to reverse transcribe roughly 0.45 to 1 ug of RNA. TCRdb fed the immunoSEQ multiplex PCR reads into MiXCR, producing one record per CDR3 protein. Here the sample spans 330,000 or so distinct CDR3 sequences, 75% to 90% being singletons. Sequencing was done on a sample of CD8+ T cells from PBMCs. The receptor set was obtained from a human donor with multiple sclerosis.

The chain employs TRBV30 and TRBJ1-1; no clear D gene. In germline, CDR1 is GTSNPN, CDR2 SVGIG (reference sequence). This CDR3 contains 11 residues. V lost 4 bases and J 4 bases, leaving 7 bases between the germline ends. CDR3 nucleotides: TGTGCCTGGACCTCAGTCACTGAAGCTTTCTTT. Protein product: CAWTSVTEAFF.

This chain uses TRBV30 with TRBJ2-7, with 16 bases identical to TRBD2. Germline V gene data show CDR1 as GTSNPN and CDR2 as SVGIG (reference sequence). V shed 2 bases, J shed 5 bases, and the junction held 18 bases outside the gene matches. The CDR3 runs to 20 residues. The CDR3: CAWSSDAGTSGRALGNEQYF. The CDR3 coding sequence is TGTGCCTGGAGTAGCGACGCTGGGACTAGCGGGAGGGCCCTCGGCAACGAGCAGTACTTC.

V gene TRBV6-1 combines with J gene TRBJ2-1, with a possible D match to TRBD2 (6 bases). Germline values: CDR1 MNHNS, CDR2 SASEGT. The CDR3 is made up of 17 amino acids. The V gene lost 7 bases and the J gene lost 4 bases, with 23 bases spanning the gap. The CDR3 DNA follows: TGTGCCAGCACCCCATTTTGGGGAGGTGGAGGGTACAATGAGCAGTTCTTC. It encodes CASTPFWGGGGYNEQFF.

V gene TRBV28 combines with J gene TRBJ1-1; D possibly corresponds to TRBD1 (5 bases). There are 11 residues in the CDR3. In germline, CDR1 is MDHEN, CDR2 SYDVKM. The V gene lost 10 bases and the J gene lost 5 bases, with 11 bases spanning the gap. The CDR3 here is CATGAGTEAFF. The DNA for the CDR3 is TGTGCCACCGGGGCGGGTACTGAAGCTTTCTTT.

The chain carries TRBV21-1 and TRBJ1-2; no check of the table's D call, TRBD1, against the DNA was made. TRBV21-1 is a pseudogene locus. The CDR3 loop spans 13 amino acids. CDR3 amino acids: CASSPQPGYGYTF. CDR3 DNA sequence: TGTGCCAGCAGCCCCCAACCGGGCTATGGCTACACCTTC.

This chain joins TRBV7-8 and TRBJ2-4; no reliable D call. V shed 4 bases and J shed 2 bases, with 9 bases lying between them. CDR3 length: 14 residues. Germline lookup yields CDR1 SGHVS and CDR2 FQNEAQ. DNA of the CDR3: TGTGCCAGCAGCTCCGGATTCCCCAAAAACATTCAGTACTTC. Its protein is CASSSGFPKNIQYF. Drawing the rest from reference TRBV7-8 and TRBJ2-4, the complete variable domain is GAGVSQSPRYKVAKRGQDVALRCDPISGHVSLFWYQQALGQGPEFLTYFQNEAQLDKSGLPSDRFFAERPEGSVSTLKIQRTQQEDSAVYLCASSSGFPKNIQYFGAGTRLSVL.

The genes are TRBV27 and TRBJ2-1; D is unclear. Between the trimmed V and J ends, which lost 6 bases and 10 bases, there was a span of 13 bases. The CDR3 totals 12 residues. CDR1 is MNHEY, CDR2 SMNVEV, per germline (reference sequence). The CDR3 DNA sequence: TGTGCCAGCAGCCCTCTAGGTGCCGAGCAGTTCTTC. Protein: CASSPLGAEQFF.

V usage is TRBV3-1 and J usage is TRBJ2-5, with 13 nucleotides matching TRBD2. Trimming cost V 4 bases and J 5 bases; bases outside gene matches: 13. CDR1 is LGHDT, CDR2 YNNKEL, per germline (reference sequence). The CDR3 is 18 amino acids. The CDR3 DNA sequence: TGTGCCAGCAGCCTAACTAGCGGGAGGGCCAGGGACAGCGAGACCCAGTACTTC. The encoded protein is CASSLTSGRARDSETQYF.

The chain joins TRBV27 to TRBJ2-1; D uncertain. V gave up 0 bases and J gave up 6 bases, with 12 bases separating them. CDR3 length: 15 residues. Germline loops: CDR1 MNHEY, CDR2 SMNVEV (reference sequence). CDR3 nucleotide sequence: TGTGCCAGCAGTTTATCGATGGCACATTTCAATGAGCAGTTCTTC. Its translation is CASSLSMAHFNEQFF.

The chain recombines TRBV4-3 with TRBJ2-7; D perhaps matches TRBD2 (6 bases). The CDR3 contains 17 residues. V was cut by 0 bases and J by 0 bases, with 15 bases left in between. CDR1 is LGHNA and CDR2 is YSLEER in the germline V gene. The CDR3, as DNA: TGCGCCAGCAGCCAAGACTTCTCGCGGGGTTTCTCCTACGAGCAGTACTTC. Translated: CASSQDFSRGFSYEQYF.

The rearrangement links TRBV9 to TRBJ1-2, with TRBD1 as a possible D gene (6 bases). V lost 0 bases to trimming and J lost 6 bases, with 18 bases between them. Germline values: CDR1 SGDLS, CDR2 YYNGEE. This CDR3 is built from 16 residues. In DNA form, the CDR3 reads TGTGCCAGCAGCGTAGAGCACGTAGGGGGGGCGGATGGCTACACCTTC. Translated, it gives CASSVEHVGGADGYTF.

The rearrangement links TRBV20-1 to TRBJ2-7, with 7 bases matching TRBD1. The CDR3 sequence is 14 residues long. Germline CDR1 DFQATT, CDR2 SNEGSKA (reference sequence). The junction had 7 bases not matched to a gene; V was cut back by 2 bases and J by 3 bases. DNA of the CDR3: TGCAGTGCTAGAACCCTCCGGGACAGCTACGAGCAGTACTTC. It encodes CSARTLRDSYEQYF.

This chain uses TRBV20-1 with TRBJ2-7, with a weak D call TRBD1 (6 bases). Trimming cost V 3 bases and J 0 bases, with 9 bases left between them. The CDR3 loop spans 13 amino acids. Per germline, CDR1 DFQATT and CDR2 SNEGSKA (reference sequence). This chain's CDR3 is CSARTGISYEQYF. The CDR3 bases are TGCAGTGCTAGGACAGGAATCTCCTACGAGCAGTACTTC.

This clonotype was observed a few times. DNA for the CDR3: TGCGCCAGCAGCCAAGGGCTTGGCGGGAGGGGAGGGCCCACAGATACGCAGTATTTT. Residues: CASSQGLGGRGGPTDTQYF. The gene calls are TRBV4-1 and TRBJ2-3, with 9 bases identical to TRBD2. The V gene end was trimmed by 1 base and the J gene end by 2 bases; junction bases not matched to a gene: 13. This CDR3 has 19 residues. Germline values: CDR1 MGHRA, CDR2 YSYEKL.

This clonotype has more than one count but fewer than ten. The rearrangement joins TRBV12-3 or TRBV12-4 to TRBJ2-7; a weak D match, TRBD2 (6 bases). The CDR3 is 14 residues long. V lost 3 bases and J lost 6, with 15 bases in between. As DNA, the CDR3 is TGTGCCAGCAGTTTGGACGGGAGAGCATCCGAGCAGTACTTC. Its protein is CASSLDGRASEQYF.

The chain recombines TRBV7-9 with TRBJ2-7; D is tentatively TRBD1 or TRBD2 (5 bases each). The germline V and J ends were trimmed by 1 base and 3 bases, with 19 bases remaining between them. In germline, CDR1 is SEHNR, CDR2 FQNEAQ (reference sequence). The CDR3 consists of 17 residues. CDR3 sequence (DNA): TGTGCCAGCAGCTTAGGACGGGGCAGCGACGTCCTCTACGAGCAGTACTTC. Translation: CASSLGRGSDVLYEQYF.

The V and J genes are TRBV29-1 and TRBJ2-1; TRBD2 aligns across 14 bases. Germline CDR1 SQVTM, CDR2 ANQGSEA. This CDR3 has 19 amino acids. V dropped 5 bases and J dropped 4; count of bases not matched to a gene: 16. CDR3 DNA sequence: TGCAGCGTTCCTAACCTCAGACTAGCGGGAGGGCCTCGGTACAATGAGCAGTTCTTC. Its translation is CSVPNLRLAGGPRYNEQFF.

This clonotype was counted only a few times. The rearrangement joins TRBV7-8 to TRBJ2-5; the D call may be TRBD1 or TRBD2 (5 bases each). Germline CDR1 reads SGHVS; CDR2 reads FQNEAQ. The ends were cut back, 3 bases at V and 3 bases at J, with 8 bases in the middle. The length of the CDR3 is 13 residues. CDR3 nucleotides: TGTGCCAGCAGCTTTGGGGGTGAAGAGACCCAGTACTTC. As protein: CASSFGGEETQYF. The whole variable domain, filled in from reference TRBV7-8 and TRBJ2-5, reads GAGVSQSPRYKVAKRGQDVALRCDPISGHVSLFWYQQALGQGPEFLTYFQNEAQLDKSGLPSDRFFAERPEGSVSTLKIQRTQQEDSAVYLCASSFGGEETQYFGPGTRLLVL.

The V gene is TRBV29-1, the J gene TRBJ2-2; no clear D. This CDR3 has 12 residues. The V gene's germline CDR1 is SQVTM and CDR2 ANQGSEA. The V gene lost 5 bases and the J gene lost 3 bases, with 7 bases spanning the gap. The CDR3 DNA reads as TGCAGCGTTTCGGTGGACACCGGGGAGCTGTTTTTT. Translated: CSVSVDTGELFF.

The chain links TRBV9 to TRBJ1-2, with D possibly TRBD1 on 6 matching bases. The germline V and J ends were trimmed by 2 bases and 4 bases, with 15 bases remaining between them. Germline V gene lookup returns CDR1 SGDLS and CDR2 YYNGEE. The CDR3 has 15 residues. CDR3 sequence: CASSVSRGPIYGYTF. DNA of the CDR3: TGTGCCAGCAGCGTCTCCAGGGGACCTATCTATGGCTACACCTTC.

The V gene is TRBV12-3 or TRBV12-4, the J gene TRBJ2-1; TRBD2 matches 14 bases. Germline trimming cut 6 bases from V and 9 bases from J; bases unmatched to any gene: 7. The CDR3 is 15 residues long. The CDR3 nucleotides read TGTGCCAGCAGGAAGGGACTAGCGGGAGACGGTGAGCAGTTCTTC. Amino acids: CASRKGLAGDGEQFF.

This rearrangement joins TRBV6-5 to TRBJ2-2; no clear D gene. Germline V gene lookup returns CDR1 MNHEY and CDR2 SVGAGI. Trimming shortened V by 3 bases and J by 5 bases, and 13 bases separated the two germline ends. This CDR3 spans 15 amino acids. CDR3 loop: CASSYGGRQTGELFF. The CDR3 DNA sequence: TGTGCCAGCAGTTATGGTGGCAGACAAACCGGGGAGCTGTTTTTT.

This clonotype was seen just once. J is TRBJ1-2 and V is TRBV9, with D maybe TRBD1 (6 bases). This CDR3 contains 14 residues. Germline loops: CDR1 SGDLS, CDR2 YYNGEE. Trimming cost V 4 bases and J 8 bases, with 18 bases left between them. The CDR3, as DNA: TGTGCCAGCAGCCCCGGTGGGGGCGCCAGGGGCTACACCTTC. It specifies CASSPGGGARGYTF.

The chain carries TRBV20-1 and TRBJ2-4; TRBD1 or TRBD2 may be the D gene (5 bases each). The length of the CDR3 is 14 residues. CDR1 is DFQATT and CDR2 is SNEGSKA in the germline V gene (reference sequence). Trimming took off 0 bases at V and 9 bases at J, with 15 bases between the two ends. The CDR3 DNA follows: TGCAGTGCTAGAGATGACGGGGCCTCTAGCATTCAGTACTTC. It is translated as CSARDDGASSIQYF.

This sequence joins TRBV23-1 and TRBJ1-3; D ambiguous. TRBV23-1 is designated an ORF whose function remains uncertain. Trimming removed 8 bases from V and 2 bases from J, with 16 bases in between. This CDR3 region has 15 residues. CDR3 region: CASSFDDDTGNTIYF. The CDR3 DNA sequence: TGCGCCAGCTCGTTTGATGACGATACTGGAAACACCATATATTTT.

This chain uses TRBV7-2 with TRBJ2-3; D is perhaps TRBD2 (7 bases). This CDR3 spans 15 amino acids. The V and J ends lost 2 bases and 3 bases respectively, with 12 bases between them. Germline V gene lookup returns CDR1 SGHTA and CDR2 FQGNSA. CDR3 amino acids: CASSLRAGATDTQYF. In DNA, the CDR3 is TGTGCCAGCAGCTTAAGGGCGGGGGCGACAGATACGCAGTATTTT.

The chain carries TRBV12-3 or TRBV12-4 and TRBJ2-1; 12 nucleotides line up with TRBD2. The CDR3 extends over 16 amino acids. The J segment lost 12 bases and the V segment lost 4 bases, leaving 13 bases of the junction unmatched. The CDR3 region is CASSSFGLAGGDGQFF. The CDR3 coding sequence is TGTGCCAGCAGTTCGTTTGGGCTAGCGGGGGGGGATGGGCAGTTCTTC.